This TCR beta chain came from a study of cytomegalovirus exposure and HLA in healthy donors. Turning to the study itself: Around 87 million unique TCRs, all from HLA-typed donors, were included in an early release of the data. Genetic ancestry analysis placed over 75% of the roughly 400 donors that were genotyped in the Caucasian-associated cluster.

This clone appeared a few times. The antigen is not known. The PCR made use of 60 Vbeta and 13 Jbeta primers. This table comes from immunoSEQ multiplex PCR, and its TCRdb copy is limited to in-frame clones, with some not included. This sample has about 77,000 clones, with 78% found just once. Study results and caveats: Among the sequence variants, a highly shared cluster was likely an artifact of sequencing.

The CDR3 consists of 15 residues. CDR1 and CDR2 (germline): MNHEY, SVGAGI. Trimming removed 4 bases from V and 2 bases from J; junction bases left unmatched: 5. Input material: PBMCs. This clonotype was obtained from a man in his forties or fifties in good health and CMV-seronegative. The gene calls are TRBV6-5 and TRBJ2-1, with 7 bases identical to TRBD2. The CDR3 DNA follows: TGTGCCAGCAGTTTCGGGAGGTTCACCTACAATGAGCAGTTCTTC. Amino acids: CASSFGRFTYNEQFF.